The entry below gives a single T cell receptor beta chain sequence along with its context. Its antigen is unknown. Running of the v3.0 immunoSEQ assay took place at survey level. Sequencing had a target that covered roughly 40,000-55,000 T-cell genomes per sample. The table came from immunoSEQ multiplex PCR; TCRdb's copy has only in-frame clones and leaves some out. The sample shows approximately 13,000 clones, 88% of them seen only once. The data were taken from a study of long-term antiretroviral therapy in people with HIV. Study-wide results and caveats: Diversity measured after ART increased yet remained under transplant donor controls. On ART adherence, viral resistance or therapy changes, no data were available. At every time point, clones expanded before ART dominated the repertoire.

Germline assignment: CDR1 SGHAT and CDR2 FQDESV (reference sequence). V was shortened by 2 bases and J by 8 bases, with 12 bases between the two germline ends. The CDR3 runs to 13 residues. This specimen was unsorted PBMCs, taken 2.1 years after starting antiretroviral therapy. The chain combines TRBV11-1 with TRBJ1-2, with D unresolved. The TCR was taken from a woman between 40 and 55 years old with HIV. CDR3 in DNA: TGTGCCAGCAGCTTACTCTATGGAGCCGGCTACACCTTC. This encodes CASSLLYGAGYTF.